Below, 22 T cell receptor beta chains from the same sample are listed, as sequenced in a study of T cell responses to AZD1222 COVID-19 vaccine. Sequenced by immunoSEQ multiplex PCR; TCRdb stores in-frame clones only, minus some. Among over 75,000 clones listed, 80% to 90% were seen once. The sequencing used peripheral blood, collected 28 days after the second AZD1222 dose. All receptors come from an adult who received the AZD1222 COVID-19 vaccine.

The V gene is TRBV3-1 (or the pseudogene TRBV3-2), the J gene TRBJ1-3; D gene ambiguous. Germline V gene sequence: CDR1 LGHDT, CDR2 YNNKEL (reference sequence). This CDR3 comprises 14 residues. V shed 3 bases and J shed 4 bases, with 10 bases lying between them. CDR3 loop: CASSQAERGNTIYF. The CDR3 region has the DNA TGTGCCAGCAGCCAGGCAGAGCGAGGAAACACCATATATTTT.

This chain connects TRBV7-9 to TRBJ1-1; D not certain. This CDR3 region has 14 residues. Between the trimmed V and J ends, which lost 0 bases and 4 bases, there was a span of 9 bases. Germline V gene sequence: CDR1 SEHNR, CDR2 FQNEAQ (reference sequence). CDR3 loop: CASSLARTTTEAFF. The CDR3 DNA reads as TGTGCCAGCAGCTTAGCGCGTACGACCACTGAAGCTTTCTTT.

The rearrangement joins TRBV6-5 to TRBJ2-1, with D perhaps matching TRBD2 (7 bases). CDR3 size: 16 residues. Trimming pared 0 bases from V and 3 bases from J, leaving 12 bases between. CDR1 and CDR2 from the germline V gene are MNHEY and SVGAGI. The CDR3 is CASSYSAGAVYNEQFF. The CDR3 DNA is TGTGCCAGCAGTTACTCTGCGGGGGCAGTCTACAATGAGCAGTTCTTC.

This chain connects TRBV25-1 to TRBJ1-2; D is unresolved. Germline CDR1 is MGHDK and CDR2 is SYGVNS. The CDR3 is made up of 11 amino acids. The V end lost 3 bases, the J end lost 7 bases, and 6 bases lay between the germline ends. The CDR3, as DNA: TGTGCCAGCAGTGATATGGCTGGCTACACCTTC. This codes for CASSDMAGYTF.

This chain joins TRBV19 and TRBJ2-1; 7 bases match TRBD1. The trim removed 3 bases at V and 9 bases at J, leaving 8 bases unmatched. There are 14 residues in the CDR3. CDR1 is LNHDA, CDR2 SQIVND, per germline (reference sequence). The CDR3 DNA is TGTGCCAGTAGTATTGGTGGACCAGGGGGTGAGCAGTTCTTC. It yields the protein CASSIGGPGGEQFF.

V usage is TRBV5-1 and J usage is TRBJ2-7, with a weak D call TRBD1 (6 bases). V dropped 6 bases and J dropped 6 bases, with 22 bases sitting between them. CDR3 length: 15 amino acids. Per germline, CDR1 SGHRS and CDR2 YFSETQ. The CDR3 DNA is TGCGCCAGCACCCCGGGACACTCTACGGCTTTCGAGCAGTACTTC. It is translated as CASTPGHSTAFEQYF.

J is TRBJ2-3 and V is TRBV28; possible D gene TRBD2, 5 bases. The CDR3 is 15 residues long. Trimming took 3 bases from V and 4 from J, leaving 14 bases between them. Germline CDR1 reads MDHEN; CDR2 reads SYDVKM. The CDR3 is CASSFSLDGADTQYF. Written as DNA, the CDR3 is TGTGCCAGCAGTTTCTCCCTGGACGGGGCAGATACGCAGTATTTT.

V is TRBV9 and J is TRBJ2-7; 10 nucleotides line up with TRBD1. V dropped 4 bases and J dropped 4; count of bases not matched to a gene: 5. Germline CDR1 reads SGDLS; CDR2 reads YYNGEE. There are 14 residues in the CDR3. DNA of the CDR3: TGTGCCAGCAGCCCCGGACAGGGGGGATACGAGCAGTACTTC. Residues: CASSPGQGGYEQYF.

This clone was seen a single time. The V call is TRBV7-8, the J call TRBJ1-1; maybe TRBD1 (5 bases). The germline V and J ends were trimmed by 5 bases and 4 bases, with 14 bases remaining between them. This CDR3 comprises 14 residues. In germline, CDR1 is SGHVS, CDR2 FQNEAQ. For the CDR3, the DNA is TGTGCCAGCAGCGAGCAGGGATGGAGCACTGAAGCTTTCTTT. Its protein is CASSEQGWSTEAFF.

The rearrangement links TRBV6-5 to TRBJ2-3; no reliable D call. Germline CDR1 MNHEY, CDR2 SVGAGI. Trimming took off 6 bases at V and 1 base at J, with 11 bases between the two ends. The length of the CDR3 is 14 residues. The CDR3 nucleotides are TGTGCCAGCAGAGTCCCTGGCGGCACAGATACGCAGTATTTT. This gives the protein CASRVPGGTDTQYF.

The chain recombines TRBV13 with TRBJ1-1, with TRBD1 as a possible D gene (5 bases). The V end lost 4 bases, the J end lost 1 base, and 7 bases lay between the germline ends. Germline V gives CDR1 PRHDT, CDR2 FYEKMQ (reference sequence). CDR3 length: 13 residues. The DNA of the CDR3 is TGTGCCAGCAGCTGGGGGGGGAACACTGAAGCTTTCTTT. Translation gives CASSWGGNTEAFF.

This sequence joins TRBV11-2 and TRBJ1-1; no clear D gene. The CDR3 has 12 residues. CDR1 is SGHAT and CDR2 is FQNNGV in the germline V gene. Trimming removed 2 bases at V and 3 bases at J, with 4 bases between. The CDR3 sequence: CASSLTDTEAFF. The CDR3 DNA is TGTGCCAGCAGCTTAACAGACACTGAAGCTTTCTTT. The whole variable domain, remainder taken from reference TRBV11-2 and TRBJ1-1, is EAGVAQSPRYKIIEKRQSVAFWCNPISGHATLYWYQQILGQGPKLLIQFQNNGVVDDSQLPKDRFSAERLKGVDSTLKIQPAKLEDSAVYLCASSLTDTEAFFGQGTRLTVV.

The rearrangement joins TRBV24-1 to TRBJ2-3; unclear D gene. This CDR3 has 14 amino acids. V shed 9 bases and J shed 4 bases, with 16 bases lying between them. Per the germline V gene, CDR1 is KGHDR and CDR2 is SFDVKD. CDR3 sequence (DNA): TGTGCCACCGGGCTAGATCTCGGCGCAGATACGCAGTATTTT. Protein product: CATGLDLGADTQYF.

V gene TRBV7-6 combines with J gene TRBJ2-7; D assignment may be TRBD1 or TRBD2 (7 bases each). The ends were cut back, 0 bases at V and 0 bases at J, with 18 bases in the middle. Per the germline V gene, CDR1 is SGHVS and CDR2 is FNYEAQ. The length of the CDR3 is 18 residues. The CDR3 sequence is CASSLAGGVDRSSYEQYF. For the CDR3, the DNA is TGTGCCAGCAGCTTAGCGGGGGGGGTGGACAGGAGCTCCTACGAGCAGTACTTC.

The genes are TRBV20-1 and TRBJ1-2; D call uncertain. Looked up from germline, CDR1 is DFQATT and CDR2 is SNEGSKA (reference sequence). Between the trimmed V and J ends, which lost 7 bases and 8 bases, there was a span of 5 bases. The CDR3 runs 8 residues. The CDR3 loop reads CSVQGYTF. The CDR3 nucleotides are TGCAGTGTACAGGGCTACACCTTC.

Here the CDR3 reads CASSPLTSGWYGEQFF. For the CDR3, the DNA is TGTGCCAGCAGCCCCCTGACTAGCGGGTGGTACGGTGAGCAGTTCTTC. The chain is built from TRBV11-2 and TRBJ2-1; 10 nucleotides match TRBD2. V shed 5 bases and J 9 bases; nucleotides not matched to a gene: 13. CDR3 length: 16 residues. CDR1 is SGHAT and CDR2 is FQNNGV in the germline V gene.

The rearrangement links TRBV4-2 to TRBJ1-3; D not resolved. The germline V gene has CDR1 LGHNA and CDR2 YNFKEQ. The CDR3 runs 13 residues. Trimming stripped 0 bases from V and 4 bases from J, with 4 bases between. CDR3 protein: CASSQDAGNTIYF. The CDR3 nucleotides are TGTGCCAGCAGCCAAGACGCCGGAAACACCATATATTTT.

The chain uses TRBV4-3 and TRBJ1-2, with D tentatively TRBD1 (5 bases). CDR1 is LGHNA, CDR2 YSLEER, per germline. V was pared by 0 bases and J by 3 bases, with 17 bases between. CDR3 length: 17 amino acids. The CDR3: CASSQELTGAEDYGYTF. The CDR3 coding sequence is TGCGCCAGCAGCCAAGAGCTTACAGGCGCAGAAGACTATGGCTACACCTTC.

In DNA, the CDR3 is TGTGCCAGCAGTCCGACAGGGGGCTCCTACAATGAGCAGTTCTTC. It is translated as CASSPTGGSYNEQFF. The chain carries TRBV6-2 or TRBV6-3 and TRBJ2-1, with 9 bases fitting TRBD1. Germline assignment: CDR1 MNHEY and CDR2 SVGEGT. Unmatched junction bases numbered 2, after V lost 5 bases and J lost 0 bases. The CDR3 runs 15 residues.

This clone was seen only once. The J gene is TRBJ1-6, the V gene TRBV30; TRBD1 might be the D (6 bases). This CDR3 is built from 16 residues. The germline V and J ends were trimmed by 2 bases and 9 bases, with 20 bases remaining between them. Germline lookup yields CDR1 GTSNPN and CDR2 SVGIG (reference sequence). The CDR3 sequence: CAWSTPASGGLSPLHF. The CDR3 coding sequence is TGTGCCTGGAGTACCCCCGCTTCGGGGGGCCTTTCACCCCTCCACTTT.

The chain uses TRBV7-6 and TRBJ1-1; no clear D gene. V was cut by 5 bases and J by 5 bases, with 12 bases left in between. Germline V gives CDR1 SGHVS, CDR2 FNYEAQ. This CDR3 has 13 amino acids. The CDR3 nucleotides read TGTGCCAGCAGCCAAACTAAGAGGACTGAAGCTTTCTTT. Its translation: CASSQTKRTEAFF.

In this sample, this clone turned up once. The chain links TRBV28 to TRBJ1-1; no clear D. Trimming took off 2 bases at V and 0 bases at J, with 16 bases between the two ends. Germline CDR1 MDHEN, CDR2 SYDVKM. This CDR3 spans 17 amino acids. The CDR3 loop reads CASSLPPPRRLNTEAFF. In DNA, the CDR3 is TGTGCCAGCAGTTTACCACCCCCGAGGCGGTTGAACACTGAAGCTTTCTTT.